This is a list of T cell receptor beta chains from one sample in a study of vaccination and CD4 T cells after COVID-19. Their antigen targets remain unknown. TCRdb reprocessed the PCR reads with MiXCR, giving one entry per CDR3 protein. The profile shows more than 15,000 distinct CDR3 sequences, 42% of them singletons. This specimen was CD4+ T cells from blood, cultured in vitro, taken before SARS-CoV-2 vaccination. These receptors were collected from a human donor who received a COVID-19 vaccine. CDR3s include the opening cysteine and the closing phenylalanine or tryptophan. A D gene is named only where the DNA matches it firmly. For some rows the clone size is stated as once, few or many, or as a class when expanded; others skip it.

j_gene: TRBJ1-5; v_gene: TRBV12-3/TRBV12-4; d_gene: NA; abundance: NA; CDR3aa: CASSSRQGPDQPQHF; CDR3nt: TGTGCCAGCAGTTCCCGCCAGGGCCCGGATCAGCCCCAGCATTTT
j_gene: TRBJ1-1; v_gene: TRBV30; d_gene: NA; abundance: NA; CDR3aa: CAWSPRTANTEAFF; CDR3nt: TGTGCCTGGAGTCCTCGGACGGCGAACACTGAAGCTTTCTTT
j_gene: TRBJ2-1; v_gene: TRBV7-6; d_gene: TRBD2; abundance: few; CDR3aa: CASSLLAGGYNEQFF; CDR3nt: TGTGCCAGCAGCTTGCTAGCGGGGGGGTACAATGAGCAGTTCTTC
j_gene: TRBJ1-3; v_gene: TRBV7-9; d_gene: NA; abundance: few; CDR3aa: CASTSGMNRNTIYF; CDR3nt: TGTGCCAGCACCTCGGGGATGAACCGAAACACCATATATTTT
j_gene: TRBJ1-6; v_gene: TRBV27; d_gene: NA; abundance: NA; CDR3aa: CASSLVSGRGRKENSPLHF; CDR3nt: TGTGCCAGCAGTTTAGTTTCGGGAAGGGGTAGAAAAGAGAATTCACCCCTCCACTTT
j_gene: TRBJ2-7; v_gene: TRBV28; d_gene: NA; abundance: NA; CDR3aa: CASSQSSQQYF; CDR3nt: TGTGCCAGCAGCCAAAGTTCCCAGCAGTACTTC
j_gene: TRBJ2-3; v_gene: TRBV20-1; d_gene: NA; abundance: NA; CDR3aa: CSARDIGGSDTQYF; CDR3nt: TGCAGTGCTAGAGATATAGGCGGATCAGATACGCAGTATTTT
j_gene: TRBJ1-5; v_gene: TRBV4-1; d_gene: NA; abundance: NA; CDR3aa: CASSQGPHPVVAQPQHF; CDR3nt: TGCGCCAGCAGCCAAGGACCGCACCCGGTGGTCGCTCAGCCCCAGCATTTT
j_gene: TRBJ1-1; v_gene: TRBV2; d_gene: NA; abundance: NA; CDR3aa: CASRGEGYTEAFF; CDR3nt: TGTGCCAGCAGGGGAGAGGGATACACTGAAGCTTTCTTT
j_gene: TRBJ1-2; v_gene: TRBV6-1; d_gene: NA; abundance: NA; CDR3aa: CASSDRGTNYGYTF; CDR3nt: TGTGCCAGCAGTGATCGGGGCACTAACTATGGCTACACCTTC
j_gene: TRBJ2-3; v_gene: TRBV7-8; d_gene: TRBD2; abundance: NA; CDR3aa: CASSPSGGDTQYF; CDR3nt: TGTGCCAGCAGCCCAAGCGGGGGGGATACGCAGTATTTT
j_gene: TRBJ1-2; v_gene: TRBV30; d_gene: TRBD1; abundance: NA; CDR3aa: CAWSPIGQGARSGYTF; CDR3nt: TGTGCCTGGAGTCCCATTGGGCAGGGGGCGCGGAGTGGCTACACCTTC
j_gene: TRBJ2-2; v_gene: TRBV7-2; d_gene: TRBD1; abundance: NA; CDR3aa: CASSLYPGQGTGELFF; CDR3nt: TGTGCCAGCAGCTTATACCCAGGACAGGGGACCGGGGAGCTGTTTTTT
j_gene: TRBJ1-2; v_gene: TRBV4-1; d_gene: TRBD1; abundance: NA; CDR3aa: CASSQGQGPTYGYTF; CDR3nt: TGCGCCAGCAGCCAAGGACAGGGGCCCACCTATGGCTACACCTTC
j_gene: TRBJ2-7; v_gene: TRBV5-4; d_gene: NA; abundance: NA; CDR3aa: CASSSDYEQYF; CDR3nt: TGTGCCAGCAGCTCCGACTACGAGCAGTACTTC
j_gene: TRBJ2-5; v_gene: TRBV5-1; d_gene: TRBD2; abundance: NA; CDR3aa: CASRASGQETQYF; CDR3nt: TGCGCCAGCAGGGCTAGCGGCCAAGAGACCCAGTACTTC
j_gene: TRBJ2-3; v_gene: TRBV20-1; d_gene: NA; abundance: few; CDR3aa: CSVSGSTDTQYF; CDR3nt: TGCAGTGTAAGTGGAAGCACAGATACGCAGTATTTT
j_gene: TRBJ2-1; v_gene: TRBV12-3/TRBV12-4; d_gene: NA; abundance: once; CDR3aa: CASSFQARSTNEQFF; CDR3nt: TGTGCCAGCAGTTTTCAGGCGAGGTCGACGAATGAGCAGTTCTTC
j_gene: TRBJ2-2; v_gene: TRBV24-1; d_gene: TRBD1; abundance: few; CDR3aa: CATSDPRQGTTGELFF; CDR3nt: TGTGCCACCAGTGATCCTAGACAGGGGACCACCGGGGAGCTGTTTTTT
j_gene: TRBJ2-3; v_gene: TRBV19; d_gene: NA; abundance: NA; CDR3aa: CASSPPPRAGTDTQYF; CDR3nt: TGTGCCAGTAGTCCCCCCCCCCGGGCGGGCACAGATACGCAGTATTTT
j_gene: TRBJ2-6; v_gene: TRBV2; d_gene: NA; abundance: NA; CDR3aa: CASTKGPPGANVLTF; CDR3nt: TGTGCCAGCACCAAGGGACCTCCTGGGGCCAACGTCCTGACTTTC
j_gene: TRBJ1-5; v_gene: TRBV20-1; d_gene: NA; abundance: few; CDR3aa: CSASTRTWDALGSNQPQHF; CDR3nt: TGCAGTGCTAGTACCCGTACCTGGGACGCATTGGGTAGCAATCAGCCCCAGCATTTT
j_gene: TRBJ2-3; v_gene: TRBV2; d_gene: TRBD1; abundance: few; CDR3aa: CASKGTGASDTQYF; CDR3nt: TGTGCCAGCAAGGGGACAGGGGCTTCAGATACGCAGTATTTT
j_gene: TRBJ1-2; v_gene: TRBV29-1; d_gene: TRBD1; abundance: NA; CDR3aa: CSVDPEEGALGYTF; CDR3nt: TGCAGCGTTGATCCCGAAGAGGGGGCGCTTGGCTACACCTTC
j_gene: TRBJ1-5; v_gene: TRBV5-8; d_gene: TRBD1; abundance: NA; CDR3aa: CASSLRGPMGQPQHF; CDR3nt: TGTGCCAGCAGCTTGAGGGGGCCCATGGGCCAGCCCCAGCATTTT
j_gene: TRBJ1-5; v_gene: TRBV6-1; d_gene: TRBD1; abundance: few; CDR3aa: CASNRGWTQPQHF; CDR3nt: TGTGCCAGCAACAGGGGTTGGACTCAGCCCCAGCATTTT
j_gene: TRBJ2-5; v_gene: TRBV12-5; d_gene: NA; abundance: NA; CDR3aa: CASGFDRQETQYF; CDR3nt: TGTGCTAGTGGTTTTGACAGACAAGAGACCCAGTACTTC
j_gene: TRBJ1-2; v_gene: TRBV6-1; d_gene: NA; abundance: few; CDR3aa: CASSEAEKYYGYTF; CDR3nt: TGTGCCAGCAGTGAAGCGGAAAAATACTATGGCTACACCTTC
j_gene: TRBJ2-3; v_gene: TRBV6-1; d_gene: TRBD2; abundance: NA; CDR3aa: CASQFSGGEGYTQYF; CDR3nt: TGTGCCAGCCAATTTAGCGGGGGGGAGGGGTATACGCAGTATTTT
j_gene: TRBJ1-1; v_gene: TRBV7-9; d_gene: NA; abundance: few; CDR3aa: CASSLDAGSEAFF; CDR3nt: TGTGCCAGCAGCTTAGATGCGGGCAGTGAAGCTTTCTTT
j_gene: TRBJ1-1; v_gene: TRBV2; d_gene: NA; abundance: NA; CDR3aa: CASSEAYLQGGTEAFF; CDR3nt: TGTGCCAGCAGTGAAGCATATCTACAGGGAGGGACTGAAGCTTTCTTT
j_gene: TRBJ2-7; v_gene: TRBV20-1; d_gene: TRBD1; abundance: NA; CDR3aa: CSARAPGTAEYF; CDR3nt: TGCAGTGCTAGAGCGCCCGGGACAGCGGAGTACTTC
j_gene: TRBJ1-1; v_gene: TRBV2; d_gene: NA; abundance: NA; CDR3aa: CASSEANTEAFF; CDR3nt: TGTGCCAGCAGTGAAGCTAACACTGAAGCTTTCTTT
j_gene: TRBJ2-5; v_gene: TRBV29-1; d_gene: NA; abundance: few; CDR3aa: CSVSGTGTPETQYF; CDR3nt: TGCAGCGTTTCGGGGACCGGGACCCCCGAGACCCAGTACTTC
j_gene: TRBJ2-7; v_gene: TRBV24-1; d_gene: TRBD1; abundance: NA; CDR3aa: CATSDRGAGTGGAEQYF; CDR3nt: TGTGCCACCAGTGATCGGGGGGCCGGGACAGGGGGCGCCGAGCAGTACTTC
j_gene: TRBJ1-2; v_gene: TRBV5-6; d_gene: TRBD1; abundance: few; CDR3aa: CASSSGTGPYYGYTF; CDR3nt: TGTGCCAGCAGTTCCGGGACAGGGCCCTACTATGGCTACACCTTC
j_gene: TRBJ2-3; v_gene: TRBV6-1; d_gene: TRBD2; abundance: few; CDR3aa: CASSGLGLAGGTDTQYF; CDR3nt: TGTGCCAGCAGTGGACTGGGACTAGCGGGGGGCACAGATACGCAGTATTTT
j_gene: TRBJ1-1; v_gene: TRBV20-1; d_gene: NA; abundance: NA; CDR3aa: CSASDRTRALLMNTEAFF; CDR3nt: TGCAGTGCTAGTGATCGGACTAGGGCCTTGCTCATGAACACTGAAGCTTTCTTT
j_gene: TRBJ2-5; v_gene: TRBV5-1; d_gene: NA; abundance: NA; CDR3aa: CASSPPLRAEQETQYF; CDR3nt: TGCGCCAGCAGCCCACCTCTGAGAGCCGAACAAGAGACCCAGTACTTC
j_gene: TRBJ2-5; v_gene: TRBV6-1; d_gene: TRBD2; abundance: few; CDR3aa: CASKPGLIQETQYF; CDR3nt: TGTGCCAGCAAACCGGGACTAATACAAGAGACCCAGTACTTC
j_gene: TRBJ2-7; v_gene: TRBV5-1; d_gene: TRBD1; abundance: NA; CDR3aa: CASRGQGISYEQYF; CDR3nt: TGCGCCAGCAGGGGACAGGGTATTTCCTACGAGCAGTACTTC
j_gene: TRBJ1-1; v_gene: TRBV5-1; d_gene: TRBD1; abundance: NA; CDR3aa: CASRLGGETEAFF; CDR3nt: TGCGCCAGCAGGCTAGGGGGCGAGACTGAAGCTTTCTTT
j_gene: TRBJ1-5; v_gene: TRBV12-2; d_gene: NA; abundance: NA; CDR3aa: CASRLGRGRYSNQPQHF; CDR3nt: TGTGCAAGTCGCTTAGGGCGCGGTCGGTATAGCAATCAGCCCCAGCATTTT
j_gene: TRBJ1-1; v_gene: TRBV6-5; d_gene: NA; abundance: large; CDR3aa: CASSYGPPRTEAFF; CDR3nt: TGTGCCAGCAGTTATGGTCCCCCGAGGACTGAAGCTTTCTTT
j_gene: TRBJ2-6; v_gene: TRBV18; d_gene: TRBD1; abundance: NA; CDR3aa: CASSATGTGISGANVLTF; CDR3nt: TGTGCCAGCTCAGCAACCGGGACAGGGATCTCTGGGGCCAACGTCCTGACTTTC
j_gene: TRBJ2-5; v_gene: TRBV6-1; d_gene: NA; abundance: NA; CDR3aa: CASTNHRTEEQTQYF; CDR3nt: TGTGCCAGCACCAACCACCGGACAGAGGAACAGACCCAGTACTTC
j_gene: TRBJ1-3; v_gene: TRBV7-8; d_gene: TRBD1; abundance: NA; CDR3aa: CASSSGQGKGNTIYF; CDR3nt: TGTGCCAGCAGCTCGGGACAGGGCAAAGGAAACACCATATATTTT
j_gene: TRBJ1-6; v_gene: TRBV2; d_gene: NA; abundance: few; CDR3aa: CASRVHNSPLHF; CDR3nt: TGTGCCAGCAGGGTTCATAATTCACCCCTCCACTTT
j_gene: TRBJ2-7; v_gene: TRBV6-1; d_gene: NA; abundance: NA; CDR3aa: CASRQTGYEQYF; CDR3nt: TGTGCCAGCAGACAGACAGGCTACGAGCAGTACTTC
j_gene: TRBJ1-6; v_gene: TRBV21-1; d_gene: NA; abundance: few; CDR3aa: CASSTTGLSSYNSPLHF; CDR3nt: TGTGCCAGCAGCACTACAGGGTTGAGCTCCTATAATTCACCCCTCCACTTT
j_gene: TRBJ2-3; v_gene: TRBV20-1; d_gene: NA; abundance: few; CDR3aa: CSAGGSIPGPRTQYF; CDR3nt: TGCAGTGCTGGGGGAAGTATACCGGGCCCACGAACGCAGTATTTT
j_gene: TRBJ2-7; v_gene: TRBV30; d_gene: NA; abundance: NA; CDR3aa: CAWSSGWEQYF; CDR3nt: TGTGCCTGGAGTTCAGGGTGGGAACAGTACTTC
j_gene: TRBJ2-3; v_gene: TRBV19; d_gene: NA; abundance: NA; CDR3aa: CASSIRTTWSTDTQYF; CDR3nt: TGTGCCAGTAGTATTCGGACAACGTGGAGCACAGATACGCAGTATTTT
j_gene: TRBJ1-6; v_gene: TRBV20-1; d_gene: TRBD1; abundance: medium-sized; CDR3aa: CSARDNRGGPLHF; CDR3nt: TGCAGTGCTAGAGATAACAGGGGAGGACCCCTCCACTTT